One and the same sample provided the 5 T cell receptor beta chains below, sequenced in a study of shared clonotypes between healthy human individuals. Only in-frame clones appear in the TCRdb table, and some are missing; sequencing was by immunoSEQ multiplex PCR. Altogether under 1,100,000 clones are present, around 74% being singletons, with the ten largest covering around 1.5%. The sequencing input was memory CD4+ T cells sorted from blood. The subset was: CD45RA-negative fraction. Receptors originate from a man between 18 and 35 years old in good health.

V usage is TRBV7-9 and J usage is TRBJ1-3, with D unresolved. Trimming removed 4 bases at V and 0 bases at J, with 7 bases between. The germline V gene has CDR1 SEHNR and CDR2 FQNEAQ (reference sequence). This CDR3 contains 14 residues. The CDR3 is CASSYGNSGNTIYF. The CDR3 coding sequence is TGTGCCAGCAGCTATGGTAACTCTGGAAACACCATATATTTT.

This clone was seen a few times. The V and J genes are TRBV11-3 and TRBJ2-7; 8 bases are a match to TRBD2. The ends lost 4 bases at V and 0 bases at J; junction bases unmatched: 2. The CDR3 is made up of 14 amino acids. CDR1 SGHNT and CDR2 YENEEA come from the germline V gene. The CDR3 region is CASSSGGGSYEQYF. As DNA, the CDR3 is TGTGCCAGCAGCTCCGGGGGGGGCTCCTACGAGCAGTACTTC.

The chain carries TRBV29-1 and TRBJ2-3, with D perhaps matching TRBD2 (6 bases). CDR3 size: 14 residues. The V and J ends lost 5 bases and 0 bases respectively, with 12 bases between them. Looked up from germline, CDR1 is SQVTM and CDR2 is ANQGSEA. CDR3 in DNA: TGCAGCGTTAATACGGGGGTTAGCACAGATACGCAGTATTTT. This sequence encodes CSVNTGVSTDTQYF.

This rearrangement joins TRBV30 to TRBJ1-5, with D uncertain. The CDR3 has 14 amino acids. The germline CDR1 and CDR2 sequences are GTSNPN and SVGIG (reference sequence). V was trimmed by 1 base and J by 5 bases, leaving 12 bases between them. The CDR3 sequence is CAWSGAAGDQPQHF. The CDR3 DNA reads TGTGCCTGGAGTGGAGCGGCAGGTGATCAGCCCCAGCATTTT. Looking up the rest from reference TRBV30 and TRBJ1-5 gives the full variable domain: SQTIHQWPATLVQPVGSPLSLECTVEGTSNPNLYWYRQAAGRGLQLLFYSVGIGQISSEVPQNLSASRPQDRQFILSSKKLLLSDSGFYLCAWSGAAGDQPQHFGDGTRLSIL.

The rearrangement uses TRBV10-3 and TRBJ2-6, with 7 bases fitting TRBD1. The CDR3 extends over 18 amino acids. Germline V CDR1 and CDR2: ENHRY, SYGVKD. The V segment lost 0 bases and the J segment 2 bases; nucleotides outside the gene matches: 7. The CDR3 DNA sequence: TGTGCCATCAGTGAGTCTACGGGACAGATAGCTGGGGCCAACGTCCTGACTTTC. Translating it yields CAISESTGQIAGANVLTF.